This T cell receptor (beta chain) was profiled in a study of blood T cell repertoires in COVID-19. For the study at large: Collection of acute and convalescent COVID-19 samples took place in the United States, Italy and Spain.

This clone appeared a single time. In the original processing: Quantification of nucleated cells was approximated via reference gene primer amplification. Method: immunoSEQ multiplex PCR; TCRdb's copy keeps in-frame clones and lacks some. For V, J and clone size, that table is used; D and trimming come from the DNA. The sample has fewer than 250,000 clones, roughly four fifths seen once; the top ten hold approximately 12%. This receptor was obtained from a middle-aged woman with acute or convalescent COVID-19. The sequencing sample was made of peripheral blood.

The CDR3 loop is CATSDRRLGGDQPQHF. In DNA, the CDR3 is TGTGCCACCAGTGACCGAAGACTAGGCGGAGATCAGCCCCAGCATTTT. The J gene is TRBJ1-5, the V gene TRBV24-1; D ambiguous. This CDR3 has 16 residues. CDR1 is KGHDR and CDR2 is SFDVKD in the germline V gene. V lost 4 bases and J lost 5, with 17 bases in between.